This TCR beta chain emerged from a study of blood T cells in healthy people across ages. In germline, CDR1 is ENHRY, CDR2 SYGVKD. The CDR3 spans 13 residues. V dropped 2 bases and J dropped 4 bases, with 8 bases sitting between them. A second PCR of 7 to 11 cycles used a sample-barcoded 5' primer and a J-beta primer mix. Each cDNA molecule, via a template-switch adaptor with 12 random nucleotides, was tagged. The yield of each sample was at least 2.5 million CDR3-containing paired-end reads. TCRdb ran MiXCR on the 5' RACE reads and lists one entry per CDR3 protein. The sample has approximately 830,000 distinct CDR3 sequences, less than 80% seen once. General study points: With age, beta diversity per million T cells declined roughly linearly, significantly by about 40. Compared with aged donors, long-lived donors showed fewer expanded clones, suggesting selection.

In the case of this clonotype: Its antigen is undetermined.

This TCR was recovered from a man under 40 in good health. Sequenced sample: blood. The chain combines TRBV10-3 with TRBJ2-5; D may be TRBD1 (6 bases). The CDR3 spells CAISEGRGETQYF. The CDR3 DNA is TGTGCCATCAGTGAGGGCAGGGGAGAGACCCAGTACTTC.